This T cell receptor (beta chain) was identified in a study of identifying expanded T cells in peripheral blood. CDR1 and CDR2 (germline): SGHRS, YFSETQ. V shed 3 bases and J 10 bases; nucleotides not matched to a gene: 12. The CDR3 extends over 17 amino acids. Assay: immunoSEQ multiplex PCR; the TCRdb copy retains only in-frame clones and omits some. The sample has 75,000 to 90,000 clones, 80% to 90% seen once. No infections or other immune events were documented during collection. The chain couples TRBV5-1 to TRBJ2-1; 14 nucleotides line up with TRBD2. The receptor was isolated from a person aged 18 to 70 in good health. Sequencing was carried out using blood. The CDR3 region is CASSSNPTSGRAGEQFF. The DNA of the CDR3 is TGCGCCAGCAGCTCTAATCCGACTAGCGGGAGGGCGGGGGAGCAGTTCTTC.